A selection of T cell receptor beta chains follows, all from one sample in a study of cytomegalovirus exposure and HLA in healthy donors. The method was immunoSEQ multiplex PCR; TCRdb's version includes in-frame clones alone and lacks a portion of them. The sample gives around 120,000 clones, around 80% of which show up once; 2.5% to 3.5% is in the top ten. The specimen was PBMCs. The receptor set was obtained from a woman between 40 and 55 years old in good health and CMV-seropositive. Each CDR3 is given with its conserved first and last residue. The order of the fields is clone size, V gene, D gene, J gene, CDR3 DNA, CDR3 protein. D genes are given only for firm matches. Expanded clones get a size class; other rows say once, few or many, or leave the size out.

.	TRBV5-8	TRBD1	TRBJ2-7	TGTGCCAGCAGCGCACCCGGGACAGTCTACGAGCAGTACTTC	CASSAPGTVYEQYF
.	TRBV6-5	.	TRBJ2-2	TGTGCCAGCAGAGGGGACACCGGGGAGCTGTTTTTT	CASRGDTGELFF
.	TRBV7-8	TRBD2	TRBJ2-3	TGTGCCAGCAGCTTAGTGGGGACTAGCGGACCAGATACGCAGTATTTT	CASSLVGTSGPDTQYF
.	TRBV7-2	.	TRBJ2-7	TGTGCCAGCAGCTTATCGGGGGCCTACGAGCAGTACTTC	CASSLSGAYEQYF
once	TRBV29-1	TRBD1	TRBJ2-6	TGCAGCGTTGTGGGAGAGGGGGCAGGGGCCAACGTCCTGACTTTC	CSVVGEGAGANVLTF
.	TRBV15	.	TRBJ1-6	TGTGCCACCAGCAGAGAGGGGGCCGGGAATTCACCCCTCCACTTT	CATSREGAGNSPLHF
.	TRBV11-3	.	TRBJ2-1	TGTGCCAGCAGCTTAGGAGGGACACGCTCCTACAATGAGCAGTTCTTC	CASSLGGTRSYNEQFF
.	TRBV19	TRBD1	TRBJ2-7	TGTGCCAGTAGTCACCGGGACAGGGGTTCGTACGAGCAGTACTTC	CASSHRDRGSYEQYF
once	TRBV5-1	TRBD1	TRBJ1-1	TGCGCCAGTCGTTCGACAGGGGCGAACACTGAAGCTTTCTTT	CASRSTGANTEAFF
few	TRBV27	.	TRBJ1-5	TGTGCCAGCAGCCCGGGGTGGGGAAGGAATCAGCCCCAGCATTTT	CASSPGWGRNQPQHF
once	TRBV28	.	TRBJ2-7	TGTGCCAGCAGCCATTCCTACGAGCAGTACTTC	CASSHSYEQYF
.	TRBV30	TRBD2	TRBJ2-5	TGTGCCTGGAGTGTAGCGGGGAGAGGGGCCCAGTACTTC	CAWSVAGRGAQYF
.	TRBV7-9	TRBD2	TRBJ2-2	TGTGCCAGCAGCTTACGGCTAGCGGGAGGGCCCGCCGGGGAGCTGTTTTTT	CASSLRLAGGPAGELFF
.	TRBV10-3	.	TRBJ1-2	TGTGCCATCAGTGAGCCTACACAGGGTTATGGCTACACCTTC	CAISEPTQGYGYTF
once	TRBV12-1	.	TRBJ2-7	TGTGCCAGCAGCTCCTCGTGGCCGCTTGACTCCTACGAGCAGTACTTC	CASSSSWPLDSYEQYF
.	TRBV10-2	.	TRBJ2-7	TGCGCCAGCAGTGCCGCTCTATGGGCCGAGCAGTACTTC	CASSAALWAEQYF
few	TRBV7-9	.	TRBJ2-7	TGTGCCAGCAGCTTAGACGGGGGTAACTCCTACGAGCAGTACTTC	CASSLDGGNSYEQYF
.	TRBV5-1	.	TRBJ2-2	TGCGCCAGCAGCTTTGAGTCGACCGGGGAGCTGTTTTTT	CASSFESTGELFF
.	TRBV4-1	.	TRBJ1-5	TGCGCCAGCAGCCAAGAGGTCACGGGGGGTTATCAGCCCCAGCATTTT	CASSQEVTGGYQPQHF
.	TRBV9	TRBD2	TRBJ2-5	TGTGCCAGCAGCGCGACTAGCGGTCAAGAGACCCAGTACTTC	CASSATSGQETQYF
.	TRBV6-1	TRBD1	TRBJ2-7	TGTGCCAGCAGGTGGACAGGGGACCCCTACGAGCAGTACTTC	CASRWTGDPYEQYF
.	TRBV2	TRBD1	TRBJ2-2	TGTGCCAGCCACCCTGGGACAGTGAACACCGGGGAGCTGTTTTTT	CASHPGTVNTGELFF
.	TRBV23-1	.	TRBJ2-7	TGCGCCAGCAGTGGGCCAGGGGCCTACGAGCAGTACTTC	CASSGPGAYEQYF
.	TRBV5-1	TRBD1	TRBJ1-4	TGCGCCAGCAGCTATTTTGGACAGGGGCGTGAAAAACTGTTTTTT	CASSYFGQGREKLFF
.	TRBV5-1	TRBD2	TRBJ2-1	TGCGCCAGCACGGTGACTAGCGGGGGCTCCTACAATGAGCAGTTCTTC	CASTVTSGGSYNEQFF
.	TRBV29-1	.	TRBJ1-2	TGCAGCGTTGCAGGGACTTATGGCTACACCTTC	CSVAGTYGYTF
.	TRBV9	.	TRBJ2-7	TGTGCCAGCAGCAGCTCCGGAGACCCCTACGAGCAGTACTTC	CASSSSGDPYEQYF
.	TRBV19	.	TRBJ1-3	TGTGCCAGTAGTATGAGTTCGAGTACTGGAAACACCATATATTTT	CASSMSSSTGNTIYF
.	TRBV27	.	TRBJ1-5	TGTGCCAGCAGTTTCTTAGGGGTACGGCAGCCCCAGCATTTT	CASSFLGVRQPQHF
.	TRBV5-1	TRBD1	TRBJ2-1	TGCGCCAGCAGCTTGGGACAGGGGACCTACAATGAGCAGTTCTTC	CASSLGQGTYNEQFF
.	TRBV20-1	.	TRBJ1-2	TGCAGTGCCAAGAGCGGGTATGGCTACACCTTC	CSAKSGYGYTF
.	TRBV4-2	TRBD1	TRBJ2-3	TGTGCCAGCAGCGGGACAGGGGCGCTGGATACGCAGTATTTT	CASSGTGALDTQYF
.	TRBV5-8	TRBD2	TRBJ2-5	TGTGCCAGCAGCTTGGCTAGCGGGAGTTTGCAGACCCAGTACTTC	CASSLASGSLQTQYF
.	TRBV4-1	.	TRBJ2-1	TGCGCCAGCAGCCAAGTAGGGAGGCGAAGCACGAGTGAGCAGTTCTTC	CASSQVGRRSTSEQFF
.	TRBV11-2	TRBD2	TRBJ2-1	TGTGCCAGCAGCTCGATAGCGGGAGCCTACAATGAGCAGTTCTTC	CASSSIAGAYNEQFF
.	TRBV6-5	.	TRBJ1-1	TGTGCCAGCCGAGGGCGGCAGGGCGGGGGCACTGAAGCTTTCTTT	CASRGRQGGGTEAFF
once	TRBV19	.	TRBJ2-5	TGTGCCAGTAGTACCTCTCCGGGATCCCTAACCCAGTACTTC	CASSTSPGSLTQYF
.	TRBV5-1	.	TRBJ1-6	TGCGCCAGCAGCTCCGGACAGCGAGATTCACCCCTCCACTTT	CASSSGQRDSPLHF
.	TRBV21-1	.	TRBJ1-2	TGTGCCAGCACGGGGAGGGGAGATGGCTACACCTTC	CASTGRGDGYTF
.	TRBV11-2	TRBD1	TRBJ1-2	TGTGCCAGCAGCTCCCGGGACAGGGTGGACTATGGCTACACCTTC	CASSSRDRVDYGYTF
.	TRBV30	.	TRBJ2-1	TGTGCCTGGAGTGTAAAAGGCGGATACGAGCAGTTCTTC	CAWSVKGGYEQFF
.	TRBV2	TRBD1	TRBJ1-5	TGTGCCAGCAGTCGGGACAGGGGACAGCCCCAGCATTTT	CASSRDRGQPQHF